One T cell receptor (beta chain) is described in this entry. Loaded into unsorted PBMC replicate PCRs was 250 to 350 ng DNA, some 27,000 T cell genomes. The sequencing of unsorted PBMC DNA took place on ten immunoSEQ deep assay plates. Assay: immunoSEQ multiplex PCR; the TCRdb copy retains only in-frame clones and omits some. This table has around 530,000 clones, around 81% appearing once. The sample originates from a study of shared clonotypes between healthy human individuals. With 1 base removed from V and 7 bases from J, the gap between germline ends came to 9 bases. Per the germline V gene, CDR1 is SGHRS and CDR2 is YFSETQ. The CDR3 totals 13 residues.

The sample taken for sequencing was PBMCs. The TCR sequence derives from a middle-aged woman in good health. Some clones in this sample may be carry-over from other donors' samples. The chain employs TRBV5-1 and TRBJ2-1; no definite D call. For the CDR3, the DNA is TGCGCCAGCAGCTTGACTCTCCGGAATGAGCAGTTCTTC. It codes for CASSLTLRNEQFF. The complete variable domain, with remaining parts taken from reference TRBV5-1 and TRBJ2-1, reads KAGVTQTPRYLIKTRGQQVTLSCSPISGHRSVSWYQQTPGQGLQFLFEYFSETQRNKGNFPGRFSGRQFSNSRSEMNVSTLELGDSALYLCASSLTLRNEQFFGPGTRLTVL.